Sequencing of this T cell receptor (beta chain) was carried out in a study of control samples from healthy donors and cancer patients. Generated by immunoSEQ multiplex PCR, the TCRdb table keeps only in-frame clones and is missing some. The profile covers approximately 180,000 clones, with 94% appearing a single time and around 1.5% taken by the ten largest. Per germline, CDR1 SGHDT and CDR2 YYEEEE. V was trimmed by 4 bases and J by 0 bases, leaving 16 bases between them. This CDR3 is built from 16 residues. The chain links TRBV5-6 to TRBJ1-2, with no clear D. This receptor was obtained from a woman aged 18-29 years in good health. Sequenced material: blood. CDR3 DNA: TGTGCCAGCAGCCACTACCGCCGGACGGCTAACTATGGCTACACCTTC. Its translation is CASSHYRRTANYGYTF.